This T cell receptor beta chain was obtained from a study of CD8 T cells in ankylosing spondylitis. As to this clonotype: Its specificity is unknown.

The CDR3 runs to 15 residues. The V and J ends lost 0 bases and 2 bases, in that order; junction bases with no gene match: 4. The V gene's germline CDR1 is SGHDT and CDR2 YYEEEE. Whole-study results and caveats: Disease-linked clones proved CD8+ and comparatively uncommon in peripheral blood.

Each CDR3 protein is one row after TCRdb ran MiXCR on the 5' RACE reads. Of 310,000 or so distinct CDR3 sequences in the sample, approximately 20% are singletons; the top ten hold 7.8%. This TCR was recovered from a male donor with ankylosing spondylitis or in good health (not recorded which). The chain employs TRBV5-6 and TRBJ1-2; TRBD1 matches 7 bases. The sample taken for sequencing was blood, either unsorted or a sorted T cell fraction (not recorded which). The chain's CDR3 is CASSLGGGQNYGYTF. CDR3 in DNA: TGTGCCAGCAGCTTGGGAGGGGGACAGAACTATGGCTACACCTTC.